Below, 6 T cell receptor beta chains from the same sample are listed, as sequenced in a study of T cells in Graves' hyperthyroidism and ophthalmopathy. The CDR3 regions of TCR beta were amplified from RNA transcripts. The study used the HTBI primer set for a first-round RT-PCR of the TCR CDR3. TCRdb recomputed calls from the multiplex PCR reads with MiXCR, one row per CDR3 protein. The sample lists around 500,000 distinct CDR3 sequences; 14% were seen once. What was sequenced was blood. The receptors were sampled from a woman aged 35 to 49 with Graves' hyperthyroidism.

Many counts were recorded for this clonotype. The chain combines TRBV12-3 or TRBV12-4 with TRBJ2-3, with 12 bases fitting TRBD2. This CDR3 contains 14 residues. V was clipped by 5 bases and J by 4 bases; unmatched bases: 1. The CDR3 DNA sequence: TGTGCCAGCAGTCCTAGCGGGAGGGCAGATACGCAGTATTTT. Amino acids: CASSPSGRADTQYF.

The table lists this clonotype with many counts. The CDR3 nucleotides are TGCAGCGTCACCTCGAGGGGAACCTACGAGCAGTACTTC. Residues: CSVTSRGTYEQYF. The V gene is TRBV29-1, the J gene TRBJ2-7, with D possibly called TRBD1 or TRBD2 (5 bases each). CDR1 is SQVTM and CDR2 is ANQGSEA in the germline V gene. V was clipped by 6 bases and J by 2 bases, with 14 bases between them. The CDR3 has 13 amino acids.

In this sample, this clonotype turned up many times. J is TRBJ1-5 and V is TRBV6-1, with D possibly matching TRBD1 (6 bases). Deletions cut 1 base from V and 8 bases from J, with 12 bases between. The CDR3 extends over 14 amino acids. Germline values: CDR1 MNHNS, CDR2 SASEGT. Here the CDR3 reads CASSEVPGAEPQHF. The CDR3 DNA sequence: TGTGCCAGCAGTGAAGTTCCAGGGGCCGAGCCCCAGCATTTT.

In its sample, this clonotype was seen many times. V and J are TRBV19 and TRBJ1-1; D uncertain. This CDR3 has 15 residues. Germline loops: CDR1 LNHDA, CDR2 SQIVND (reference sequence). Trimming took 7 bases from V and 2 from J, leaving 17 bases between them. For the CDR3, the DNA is TGTGCCAGTACCCCATGGCGGACGGCTAACACTGAAGCTTTCTTT. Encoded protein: CASTPWRTANTEAFF.

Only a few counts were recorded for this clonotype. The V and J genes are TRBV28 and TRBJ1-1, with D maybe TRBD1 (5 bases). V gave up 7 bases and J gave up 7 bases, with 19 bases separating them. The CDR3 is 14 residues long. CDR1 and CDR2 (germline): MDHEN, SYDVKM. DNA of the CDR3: TGTGCCAGCACCGAGATCAGGGAAAAGGGTGAAGCTTTCTTT. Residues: CASTEIREKGEAFF.

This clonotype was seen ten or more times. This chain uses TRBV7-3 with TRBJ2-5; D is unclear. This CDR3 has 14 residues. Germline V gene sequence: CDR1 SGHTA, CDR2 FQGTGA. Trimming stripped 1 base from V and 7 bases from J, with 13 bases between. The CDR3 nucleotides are TGTGCCAGCAGCTTAAGTCCAGCTGACGCGACCCAGTACTTC. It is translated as CASSLSPADATQYF.